One and the same sample provided the 31 T cell receptor beta chains below, sequenced in a study of shared clonotypes between healthy human individuals. TCRdb keeps only in-frame clones here, not all; method: immunoSEQ multiplex PCR. The profile covers approximately 1.4 million clones, with 95% to 99% appearing a single time and about 0.45% taken by the ten largest. The sequenced sample was naive CD4+ T cells sorted from blood. Subset of the sample: CD45RA+ positively selected. These receptors originate from a man under 40 in good health.

The chain links TRBV28 to TRBJ2-7, with 11 bases fitting TRBD2. The J segment lost 0 bases and the V segment lost 3 bases, leaving 4 bases of the junction unmatched. Looked up from germline, CDR1 is MDHEN and CDR2 is SYDVKM. The CDR3 extends over 16 amino acids. The CDR3 region has the DNA TGTGCCAGCAGTTTTAGCGGGAGGGCAGGCTCCTACGAGCAGTACTTC. Its translation: CASSFSGRAGSYEQYF.

V usage is TRBV19 and J usage is TRBJ1-5; D is possibly TRBD1 (5 bases). Germline CDR1 reads LNHDA; CDR2 reads SQIVND (reference sequence). The CDR3 totals 15 residues. The V gene lost 0 bases and the J gene lost 0 bases, with 6 bases spanning the gap. The CDR3 reads CASSIDRVSNQPQHF. The CDR3 DNA follows: TGTGCCAGTAGTATAGACAGGGTTAGCAATCAGCCCCAGCATTTT. Combining the CDR3 with reference TRBV19 and TRBJ1-5 gives the whole variable domain DGGITQSPKYLFRKEGQNVTLSCEQNLNHDAMYWYRQDPGQGLRLIYYSQIVNDFQKGDIAEGYSVSREKKESFPLTVTSAQKNPTAFYLCASSIDRVSNQPQHFGDGTRLSIL.

This chain joins TRBV7-8 and TRBJ1-5; 9 nucleotides match TRBD1. V shed 0 bases and J 2 bases; nucleotides not matched to a gene: 5. Germline V gives CDR1 SGHVS, CDR2 FQNEAQ. This CDR3 region has 17 residues. Here the CDR3 reads CASSLAGQGIGNQPQHF. For the CDR3, the DNA is TGTGCCAGCAGCTTAGCGGGACAGGGAATTGGCAATCAGCCCCAGCATTTT.

This clone was recorded only once. CDR3 nucleotides: TGTGCCAGCAGTTACCGAGCCGTACGACGGCGGGAGAGTGCTCATGAGCAGTTCTTC. This sequence encodes CASSYRAVRRRESAHEQFF. This rearrangement joins TRBV27 to TRBJ2-1; 7 bases line up with TRBD2. Germline V gene sequence: CDR1 MNHEY, CDR2 SMNVEV (reference sequence). The junction had 23 bases not matched to a gene; V was cut back by 4 bases and J by 8 bases. The CDR3 sequence is 19 residues long.

CDR3 sequence: CASSFRQVSGTEAFF. DNA for the CDR3: TGTGCCAGCAGCTTCCGACAGGTCAGCGGCACTGAAGCTTTCTTT. The chain has TRBV7-9 and TRBJ1-1; perhaps TRBD1 as D (6 bases). Trimming pared 3 bases from V and 4 bases from J, leaving 15 bases between. Germline assignment: CDR1 SEHNR and CDR2 FQNEAQ (reference sequence). This CDR3 has 15 amino acids.

The V gene is TRBV9, the J gene TRBJ2-5; 12 bases agree with TRBD2. CDR3 length: 15 amino acids. Germline values: CDR1 SGDLS, CDR2 YYNGEE. V was pared by 1 base and J by 4 bases, with 2 bases of the junction left unmatched. CDR3 nucleotide sequence: TGTGCCAGCAGCGTACTAGCGGGAGGGCTAGAGACCCAGTACTTC. This codes for CASSVLAGGLETQYF. Together with reference TRBV9 and TRBJ2-5, the CDR3 gives the full variable domain: DSGVTQTPKHLITATGQRVTLRCSPRSGDLSVYWYQQSLDQGLQFLIQYYNGEERAKGNILERFSAQQFPDLHSELNLSSLELGDSALYFCASSVLAGGLETQYFGPGTRLLVL.

This chain connects TRBV6-5 to TRBJ2-2; D might be TRBD2 (6 bases). The CDR3 has 15 residues. V dropped 6 bases and J dropped 3 bases, with 14 bases sitting between them. Germline V gene sequence: CDR1 MNHEY, CDR2 SVGAGI. CDR3 in amino acids: CASRSTGVYTGELFF. Here the CDR3 DNA reads TGTGCCAGCAGATCAACGGGGGTGTACACCGGGGAGCTGTTTTTT.

The V call is TRBV7-9, the J call TRBJ1-3, with a weak D call TRBD1 (5 bases). Germline CDR1 SEHNR, CDR2 FQNEAQ (reference sequence). The CDR3 is 16 amino acids. Between the trimmed V and J ends, which lost 5 bases and 2 bases, there was a span of 16 bases. Here the CDR3 DNA reads TGTGCCAGCAGCCTTCCGGGGGTAGGAACTGGAAACACCATATATTTT. Translating gives CASSLPGVGTGNTIYF.

The chain links TRBV9 to TRBJ2-2; unclear D gene. This CDR3 comprises 16 residues. V was cut by 4 bases and J by 6 bases, with 19 bases left in between. Per germline, CDR1 SGDLS and CDR2 YYNGEE. In nucleotides, the CDR3 is TGTGCCAGCAGCCCCCAGGTAGTACCAGCGCCCGGGGAGCTGTTTTTT. It specifies CASSPQVVPAPGELFF. Drawing the rest from reference TRBV9 and TRBJ2-2, the complete variable domain is DSGVTQTPKHLITATGQRVTLRCSPRSGDLSVYWYQQSLDQGLQFLIQYYNGEERAKGNILERFSAQQFPDLHSELNLSSLELGDSALYFCASSPQVVPAPGELFFGEGSRLTVL.

The chain employs TRBV29-1 and TRBJ2-5; no clear D gene. V was shortened by 1 base and J by 5 bases, with 14 bases between the two germline ends. The CDR3 covers 14 residues. Germline V lookup: CDR1 SQVTM, CDR2 ANQGSEA. The CDR3 DNA reads as TGCAGCGTTGAAGTCGGCGCGTCCGGTGAGACCCAGTACTTC. Protein product: CSVEVGASGETQYF.

The chain is built from TRBV27 and TRBJ1-1; D gene unclear. The ends were cut back, 4 bases at V and 3 bases at J, with 12 bases in the middle. Germline V gene lookup returns CDR1 MNHEY and CDR2 SMNVEV (reference sequence). The length of the CDR3 is 14 residues. CDR3 nucleotides: TGTGCCAGCAGTTGGGCGGGGAGGGACACTGAAGCTTTCTTT. Encoded protein: CASSWAGRDTEAFF.

The J gene is TRBJ2-7, the V gene TRBV10-3; no definite D call. Trimming stripped 10 bases from V and 0 bases from J, with 13 bases between. The CDR3 extends over 13 amino acids. The germline V gene encodes CDR1 ENHRY and CDR2 SYGVKD. This CDR3 is CATWNSGSYEQYF. The DNA for the CDR3 is TGTGCCACCTGGAACTCCGGCTCCTACGAGCAGTACTTC.

The chain has TRBV9 and TRBJ1-1, with D tentatively TRBD1 (6 bases). The CDR3 totals 12 residues. Looked up from germline, CDR1 is SGDLS and CDR2 is YYNGEE. V lost 0 bases to trimming and J lost 7 bases, with 7 bases between them. Here the CDR3 DNA reads TGTGCCAGCAGCGTAGAGGACAGTGAAGCTTTCTTT. Its translation: CASSVEDSEAFF. The whole variable domain, remainder taken from reference TRBV9 and TRBJ1-1, is DSGVTQTPKHLITATGQRVTLRCSPRSGDLSVYWYQQSLDQGLQFLIQYYNGEERAKGNILERFSAQQFPDLHSELNLSSLELGDSALYFCASSVEDSEAFFGQGTRLTVV.

The chain employs TRBV6-6 and TRBJ2-7; 7 positions agree with TRBD1. Germline-derived CDR1 and CDR2 are MNHNY and SVGAGI (reference sequence). Germline trimming cut 8 bases from V and 1 base from J; bases unmatched to any gene: 8. The CDR3 sequence is 14 residues long. The CDR3, as DNA: TGTGCCAGCGGGACCAGGGGGACGTCCTACGAGCAGTACTTC. Encoded protein: CASGTRGTSYEQYF.

The V gene is TRBV28, the J gene TRBJ2-7, with a tentative D call TRBD2 (6 bases). The germline CDR1 and CDR2 sequences are MDHEN and SYDVKM. Trimming stripped 2 bases from V and 3 bases from J, with 11 bases between. This CDR3 has 14 amino acids. CDR3 sequence: CASSLREHDYEQYF. The CDR3 DNA is TGTGCCAGCAGTTTACGGGAGCACGACTACGAGCAGTACTTC.

This clone was detected once. This rearrangement joins TRBV29-1 to TRBJ1-1, with no clear D. The CDR3 runs to 13 residues. CDR1 SQVTM and CDR2 ANQGSEA come from the germline V gene. The V gene lost 1 base and the J gene lost 3 bases, with 9 bases spanning the gap. CDR3 nucleotide sequence: TGCAGCGTTGAAGGTCGACATTACACTGAAGCTTTCTTT. This translates into CSVEGRHYTEAFF.

This rearrangement joins TRBV28 to TRBJ1-5, with 7 nucleotides matching TRBD1. Looked up from germline, CDR1 is MDHEN and CDR2 is SYDVKM. Trimming took 6 bases from V and 1 from J; bases not matched to a gene: 12. The CDR3 loop spans 17 amino acids. The CDR3 is CASRTWTGRGSNQPQHF. As DNA, the CDR3 is TGTGCCAGCAGAACCTGGACAGGCAGGGGAAGCAATCAGCCCCAGCATTTT.

This chain joins TRBV29-1 and TRBJ2-3, with D maybe TRBD2 (6 bases). From germline, CDR1 is SQVTM and CDR2 ANQGSEA. The V end lost 8 bases, the J end lost 1 base, and 13 bases lay between the germline ends. This CDR3 has 13 residues. The CDR3 is CSTREPGTDTQYF. Here the CDR3 DNA reads TGCAGCACCCGGGAGCCGGGCACAGATACGCAGTATTTT.

The V and J genes are TRBV5-5 and TRBJ2-6, with a possible D match to TRBD2 (6 bases). There are 14 residues in the CDR3. V was shortened by 6 bases and J by 12 bases, with 19 bases between the two germline ends. Germline V gene lookup returns CDR1 SGHKS and CDR2 YYEKEE (reference sequence). CDR3: CASTRGGVASVLTF. The CDR3 coding sequence is TGTGCCAGCACCCGGGGCGGGGTAGCTTCCGTCCTGACTTTC.

This chain uses TRBV7-2 with TRBJ1-3; 7 bases align to TRBD1. With 5 bases clipped from V and 2 bases from J, the junction kept 9 bases outside the gene matches. Per germline, CDR1 SGHTA and CDR2 FQGNSA. The length of the CDR3 is 16 residues. CDR3 in DNA: TGTGCCAGCAGCGTAGGCAGGGGGAAGGCTGGAAACACCATATATTTT. Its translation is CASSVGRGKAGNTIYF.

This chain uses TRBV6-1 with TRBJ2-6, with 7 bases aligning to TRBD2. Germline V gene data show CDR1 as MNHNS and CDR2 as SASEGT. V was pared by 0 bases and J by 0 bases, with 2 bases of the junction left unmatched. This CDR3 has 17 residues. The CDR3 sequence: CASSEAGGGSGANVLTF. The CDR3 bases are TGTGCCAGCAGTGAAGCAGGCGGGGGCTCTGGGGCCAACGTCCTGACTTTC.

The CDR3 DNA reads as TGTGCCAGCAGCTTCGGACTAGCCGAGACCCAGTACTTC. It specifies CASSFGLAETQYF. J is TRBJ2-5 and V is TRBV11-3; the match to TRBD2 covers 8 bases. J lost 5 bases, V lost 3 bases, and 2 bases had no gene match. The CDR3 has 13 residues. Germline V lookup: CDR1 SGHNT, CDR2 YENEEA.

V is TRBV28 and J is TRBJ1-2, with D perhaps matching TRBD1 (5 bases). Germline CDR1 and CDR2: MDHEN and SYDVKM. The CDR3 consists of 14 residues. The germline V and J ends were trimmed by 6 bases and 2 bases, with 13 bases remaining between them. CDR3 protein: CASREGPVNYGYTF. The CDR3 DNA follows: TGTGCCAGCAGGGAGGGACCCGTCAACTATGGCTACACCTTC.

Note on this clone: Other nucleotide sequences in the sample specify the same CDR3. The chain has TRBV6-5 and TRBJ2-1; D is possibly TRBD2 (6 bases). The CDR3 length is 15 residues. Germline V lookup: CDR1 MNHEY, CDR2 SVGAGI. The ends were cut back, 3 bases at V and 6 bases at J, with 15 bases in the middle. In nucleotides, the CDR3 is TGTGCCAGCAGTTATGCGGGCCTGGGGGGCAATGAGCAGTTCTTC. Its protein is CASSYAGLGGNEQFF.

With regard to this clone: Other DNA variants within this sample encode the same CDR3. This chain uses TRBV14 with TRBJ2-7; maybe TRBD2 (6 bases). V shed 1 base and J shed 3 bases, with 7 bases lying between them. CDR1 is SGHDN, CDR2 FVKESK, per germline. This CDR3 has 13 amino acids. This CDR3 is CASSQAGVYEQYF. CDR3 sequence (DNA): TGTGCCAGCAGCCAAGCGGGAGTCTACGAGCAGTACTTC.

This clone was observed a single time. Different DNA sequences within this sample yield the same CDR3. The chain combines TRBV7-8 with TRBJ2-1; no clear D gene. The CDR3 has 13 residues. Between the trimmed V and J ends, which lost 2 bases and 4 bases, there was a span of 6 bases. CDR1 SGHVS and CDR2 FQNEAQ come from the germline V gene. This CDR3 reads CASSLIRYNEQFF. The CDR3 nucleotides are TGTGCCAGCAGCTTAATAAGATACAATGAGCAGTTCTTC.

The CDR3 protein is CASSFIWGEQYF. DNA for the CDR3: TGTGCCAGCAGTTTTATCTGGGGCGAGCAGTACTTC. The chain uses TRBV28 and TRBJ2-7; D remains ambiguous. Trimming removed 3 bases at V and 6 bases at J, with 9 bases between. Per germline, CDR1 MDHEN and CDR2 SYDVKM. The CDR3 totals 12 residues.

The V and J genes are TRBV10-3 and TRBJ2-3; 7 positions match TRBD2. J lost 0 bases, V lost 6 bases, and 6 bases had no gene match. The length of the CDR3 is 15 residues. Germline CDR1 ENHRY, CDR2 SYGVKD. The CDR3 loop is CAIRGAGISTDTQYF. For the CDR3, the DNA is TGTGCCATCAGGGGAGCGGGGATTAGCACAGATACGCAGTATTTT.

This clone was picked up one time. The genes are TRBV25-1 and TRBJ1-1; 8 bases line up with TRBD1. This CDR3 region has 15 residues. With V trimmed by 5 bases and J by 1 base, 6 bases remained unmatched. Germline-derived CDR1 and CDR2 are MGHDK and SYGVNS. DNA of the CDR3: TGTGCCAGCAGTTGGGGGGACAGGTGGAACACTGAAGCTTTCTTT. Translating gives CASSWGDRWNTEAFF.

The rearrangement uses TRBV7-9 and TRBJ2-3, with TRBD1 matching over 7 bases. The CDR3 is 18 amino acids. Germline lookup yields CDR1 SEHNR and CDR2 FQNEAQ (reference sequence). V was pared by 2 bases and J by 2 bases, with 13 bases of the junction left unmatched. In DNA, the CDR3 is TGTGCCAGCAGCTTATTCGGGACAGCTAGCAAAGTCACAGATACGCAGTATTTT. Encoded protein: CASSLFGTASKVTDTQYF.

V is TRBV18 and J is TRBJ2-7; 7 bases line up with TRBD1. The CDR3 loop spans 12 amino acids. V lost 5 bases, J lost 6 bases, and 4 bases stayed unmatched. In germline, CDR1 is KGHSH, CDR2 LQKENI. The DNA for the CDR3 is TGTGCCAGCTCAGCGACAGGGACCGAGCAGTACTTC. Encoded protein: CASSATGTEQYF.